The sequence of this TCR beta chain was determined in a study of T cell responses to AZD1222 COVID-19 vaccine. V was trimmed by 7 bases and J by 2 bases, leaving 13 bases between them. CDR1 and CDR2 from the germline V gene are MDHEN and SYDVKM. The CDR3 is made up of 14 amino acids. The repertoire was sequenced with immunoSEQ multiplex PCR; TCRdb's copy has only in-frame clones and lacks some. The profile covers around 150,000 clones, with about 91% appearing a single time and about 3.7% taken by the ten largest. The sequencing here drew on peripheral blood, taken on day 0 of MenACWY control vaccination. The sequence was obtained from an adult in good health. The rearrangement joins TRBV28 to TRBJ2-3, with D perhaps matching TRBD1 or TRBD2 (5 bases each). The CDR3 loop reads CASNNGASTDTQYF. In DNA, the CDR3 is TGTGCCAGCAACAACGGGGCTTCCACAGATACGCAGTATTTT.